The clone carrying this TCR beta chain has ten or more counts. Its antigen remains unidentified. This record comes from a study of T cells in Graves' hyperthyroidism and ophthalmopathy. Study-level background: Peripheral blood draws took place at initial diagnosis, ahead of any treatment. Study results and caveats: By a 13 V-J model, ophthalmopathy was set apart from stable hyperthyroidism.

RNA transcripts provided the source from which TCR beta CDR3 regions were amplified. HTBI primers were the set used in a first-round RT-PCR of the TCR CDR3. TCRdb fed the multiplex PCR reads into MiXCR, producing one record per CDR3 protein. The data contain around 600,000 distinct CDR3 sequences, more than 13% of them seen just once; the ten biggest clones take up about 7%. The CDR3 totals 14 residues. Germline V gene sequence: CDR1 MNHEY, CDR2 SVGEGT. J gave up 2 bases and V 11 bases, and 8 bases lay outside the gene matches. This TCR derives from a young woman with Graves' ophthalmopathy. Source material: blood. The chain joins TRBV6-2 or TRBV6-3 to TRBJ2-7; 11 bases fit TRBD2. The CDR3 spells CAGRLSGRAYEQYF. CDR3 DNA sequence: TGTGCCGGTCGGCTTAGCGGGAGGGCCTACGAGCAGTACTTC.